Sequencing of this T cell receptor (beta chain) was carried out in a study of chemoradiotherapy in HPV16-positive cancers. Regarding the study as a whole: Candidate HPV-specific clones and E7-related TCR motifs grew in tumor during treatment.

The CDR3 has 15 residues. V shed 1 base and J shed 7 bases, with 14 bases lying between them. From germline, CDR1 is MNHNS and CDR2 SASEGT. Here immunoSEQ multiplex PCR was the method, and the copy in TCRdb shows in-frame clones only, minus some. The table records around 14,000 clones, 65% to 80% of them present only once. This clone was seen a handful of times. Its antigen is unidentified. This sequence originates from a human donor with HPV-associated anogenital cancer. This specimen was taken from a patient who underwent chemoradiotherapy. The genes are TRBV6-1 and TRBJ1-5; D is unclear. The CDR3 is CASSEGSFSGQPQHF. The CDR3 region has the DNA TGTGCCAGCAGTGAAGGCAGTTTTTCGGGACAGCCCCAGCATTTT.